The 18 T cell receptor beta chains below were found in one sample sequenced in a study of CD8 T cells in Susac syndrome. The RNA input was roughly 0.45 to 1 ug, and it was reverse transcribed with random hexamers. TCRdb redid the calling of the immunoSEQ multiplex PCR reads with MiXCR, one entry per CDR3 protein. This sample has 150,000 or so distinct CDR3 sequences, with about 94% found just once. The sample was CD8+ T cells from PBMCs. The receptor set was obtained from a human donor with multiple sclerosis.

The chain recombines TRBV6-5 with TRBJ2-7, with D tentatively TRBD1 (6 bases). This CDR3 has 15 residues. V was trimmed by 3 bases and J by 2 bases, leaving 14 bases between them. Germline values: CDR1 MNHEY, CDR2 SVGAGI. CDR3 amino acids: CASSYSRDTTYEQYF. Here the CDR3 DNA reads TGTGCCAGCAGTTATAGCCGGGACACCACCTACGAGCAGTACTTC.

This chain links TRBV12-5 with TRBJ1-1, with unresolved D. Germline V gene sequence: CDR1 LGHNT, CDR2 FRNRAP. The CDR3 runs to 13 residues. Between the trimmed V and J ends, which lost 7 bases and 4 bases, there was a span of 13 bases. The DNA of the CDR3 is TGTGCTAGTGACCCCAGACCGGGCACTGAAGCTTTCTTT. Translating it yields CASDPRPGTEAFF. Drawing the rest from reference TRBV12-5 and TRBJ1-1, the complete variable domain is DARVTQTPRHKVTEMGQEVTMRCQPILGHNTVFWYRQTMMQGLELLAYFRNRAPLDDSGMPKDRFSAEMPDATLATLKIQPSEPRDSAVYFCASDPRPGTEAFFGQGTRLTVV.

This rearrangement joins TRBV15 to TRBJ2-4, with D perhaps given as TRBD1 or TRBD2 (6 bases each). This CDR3 spans 15 amino acids. Trimming removed 0 bases from V and 3 bases from J, with 9 bases in between. Germline V gene data show CDR1 as LNHNV and CDR2 as YYDKDF (reference sequence). The CDR3 DNA is TGTGCCACCAGCAGAGAACAGGGAGGCAAAAACATTCAGTACTTC. Translation: CATSREQGGKNIQYF.

The chain has TRBV29-1 and TRBJ1-2; tentatively, D is TRBD1 (5 bases). The germline CDR1 and CDR2 sequences are SQVTM and ANQGSEA. Trimming left V 5 bases short and J 8 bases short, with 12 bases between. The CDR3 is 11 residues long. The CDR3 coding sequence is TGCAGCGTTCAAAGCCGGGACGGCTACACCTTC. Translating it yields CSVQSRDGYTF.

The rearrangement links TRBV6-2 or TRBV6-3 to TRBJ1-6; no clear D. V lost 2 bases to trimming and J lost 11 bases, with 19 bases between them. Per the germline V gene, CDR1 is MNHEY and CDR2 is SVGEGT. The CDR3 consists of 16 residues. The CDR3 sequence is CASSYVWGAAVAPLHF. CDR3 DNA: TGTGCCAGCAGTTACGTGTGGGGAGCGGCCGTGGCACCCCTCCACTTT.

CDR3 protein: CASSKGVVDEQFF. The CDR3, as DNA: TGTGCCAGCAGTAAAGGGGTTGTCGATGAGCAGTTCTTC. This chain uses TRBV6-5 with TRBJ2-1; a possible D gene is TRBD1 (5 bases). In germline, CDR1 is MNHEY, CDR2 SVGAGI. This CDR3 is built from 13 residues. The germline V and J ends were trimmed by 5 bases and 8 bases, with 13 bases remaining between them.

The chain recombines TRBV4-3 with TRBJ2-7; D is ambiguous. Germline-derived CDR1 and CDR2 are LGHNA and YSLEER. The CDR3 extends over 14 amino acids. V was clipped by 0 bases and J by 3 bases, with 9 bases between them. CDR3 sequence (DNA): TGCGCCAGCAGCCAAGAAGGATTCGGCTACGAGCAGTACTTC. This gives the protein CASSQEGFGYEQYF.

The gene calls are TRBV7-9 and TRBJ2-7; tentatively, D is TRBD1 or TRBD2 (5 bases each). V was shortened by 5 bases and J by 6 bases, with 11 bases between the two germline ends. This CDR3 is 12 amino acids long. Germline values: CDR1 SEHNR, CDR2 FQNEAQ (reference sequence). The CDR3, as DNA: TGTGCCAGCAGCGGGACGGTCGGCGAGCAGTACTTC. Protein: CASSGTVGEQYF.

The chain joins TRBV30 to TRBJ1-6; 8 bases are shared with TRBD1. The V gene's germline CDR1 is GTSNPN and CDR2 SVGIG (reference sequence). J was trimmed by 10 bases and V by 5 bases; bases with no gene match: 10. This CDR3 has 14 residues. CDR3 amino acids: CAWAGTGFGSPLHF. Here the CDR3 DNA reads TGTGCCTGGGCCGGGACAGGATTTGGCTCACCCCTCCACTTT.

The chain links TRBV7-9 to TRBJ1-5, with D hard to call. The V end lost 4 bases, the J end lost 5 bases, and 9 bases lay between the germline ends. Germline V CDR1 and CDR2: SEHNR, FQNEAQ (reference sequence). There are 13 residues in the CDR3. Written as DNA, the CDR3 is TGTGCCAGCAGCTCTACTTGGGATCAGCCCCAGCATTTT. Translation: CASSSTWDQPQHF.

J is TRBJ2-2 and V is TRBV20-1; D not resolved. The V gene lost 0 bases and the J gene lost 1 base, with 3 bases spanning the gap. The germline gives CDR1 DFQATT, CDR2 SNEGSKA (reference sequence). This CDR3 comprises 13 residues. The CDR3 DNA reads as TGCAGTGCTAGAGACGGGAACACCGGGGAGCTGTTTTTT. Translation gives CSARDGNTGELFF.

The rearrangement links TRBV27 to TRBJ1-3; 7 bases are a match to TRBD1. The CDR3 runs to 16 residues. The trim removed 6 bases at V and 2 bases at J, leaving 10 bases unmatched. Germline CDR1 MNHEY, CDR2 SMNVEV (reference sequence). For the CDR3, the DNA is TGTGCCAGCAGCCGGGTTACGACAGGGCCTGGAAACACCATATATTTT. Translated: CASSRVTTGPGNTIYF.

The count of this clonotype is one. The genes are TRBV29-1 and TRBJ2-3; TRBD2 is a possible D gene (6 bases). CDR1 is SQVTM, CDR2 ANQGSEA, per germline. V lost 1 base to trimming and J lost 6 bases, with 17 bases between them. The CDR3 loop spans 15 amino acids. CDR3 DNA: TGCAGCGTTGAAGCGACGGACTATACGGCGGATACGCAGTATTTT. It specifies CSVEATDYTADTQYF.

The V gene is TRBV20-1, the J gene TRBJ2-1; weak D call: TRBD1 (5 bases). This CDR3 has 16 amino acids. The germline V gene has CDR1 DFQATT and CDR2 SNEGSKA (reference sequence). V was clipped by 3 bases and J by 6 bases, with 21 bases between them. The CDR3 sequence: CSARVRSPARGNEQFF. The CDR3 nucleotides are TGCAGTGCTAGGGTCCGGTCACCCGCAAGGGGCAATGAGCAGTTCTTC.

This clonotype turned up a few times. The chain links TRBV27 to TRBJ1-2; a weak D match, TRBD1 (5 bases). Germline values: CDR1 MNHEY, CDR2 SMNVEV (reference sequence). The CDR3 is 13 residues long. Trimming stripped 5 bases from V and 4 bases from J, with 11 bases between. For the CDR3, the DNA is TGTGCCAGCAGTCCCGGGGGTGGCTATGGCTACACCTTC. This sequence encodes CASSPGGGYGYTF.

Here the CDR3 reads CASSPMRSGGEQFF. The CDR3 DNA is TGTGCCAGCAGTCCCATGAGGTCGGGGGGGGAGCAGTTCTTC. This sequence joins TRBV12-3 or TRBV12-4 and TRBJ2-1, with 8 bases aligning to TRBD2. Trimming cost V 5 bases and J 10 bases; bases outside gene matches: 10. The CDR3 sequence is 14 residues long.

The chain combines TRBV29-1 with TRBJ1-2; D is undetermined. Germline values: CDR1 SQVTM, CDR2 ANQGSEA. The CDR3 totals 14 residues. V was clipped by 3 bases and J by 2 bases, with 13 bases between them. CDR3 protein: CSVDPQGGNYGYTF. The CDR3 bases are TGCAGCGTTGACCCCCAAGGCGGGAACTATGGCTACACCTTC.

This rearrangement joins TRBV20-1 to TRBJ2-1; 10 bases are a match to TRBD1. V lost 4 bases and J lost 1; bases outside the gene matches: 4. The germline CDR1 and CDR2 sequences are DFQATT and SNEGSKA (reference sequence). This CDR3 has 15 residues. The CDR3 sequence: CSATRQGASYNEQFF. CDR3 sequence (DNA): TGCAGTGCTACCCGACAGGGGGCATCCTACAATGAGCAGTTCTTC.